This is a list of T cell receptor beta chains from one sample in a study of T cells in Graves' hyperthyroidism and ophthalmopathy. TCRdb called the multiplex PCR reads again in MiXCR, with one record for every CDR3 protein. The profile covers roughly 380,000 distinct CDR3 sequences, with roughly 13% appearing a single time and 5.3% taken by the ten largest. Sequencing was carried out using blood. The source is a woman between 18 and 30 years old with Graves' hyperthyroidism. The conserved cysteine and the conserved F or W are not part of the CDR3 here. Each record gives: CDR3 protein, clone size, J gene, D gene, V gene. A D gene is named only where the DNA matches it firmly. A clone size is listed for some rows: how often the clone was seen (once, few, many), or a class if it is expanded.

CDR3aa: ASSPRTWGRGDTEAF; abundance: once; j_gene: TRBJ1-1; d_gene: -; v_gene: TRBV14
CDR3aa: SAIQTNGTGANYGYT; abundance: few; j_gene: TRBJ1-2; d_gene: TRBD1; v_gene: TRBV20-1
CDR3aa: ASSKSRGPHEQY; abundance: few; j_gene: TRBJ2-7; d_gene: -; v_gene: TRBV19
CDR3aa: ASSVAGGEQF; abundance: many; j_gene: TRBJ2-1; d_gene: -; v_gene: TRBV7-3
CDR3aa: ASSLALAGAGNEQF; abundance: many; j_gene: TRBJ2-1; d_gene: TRBD2; v_gene: TRBV5-1
CDR3aa: SVVGDTDTQY; abundance: many; j_gene: TRBJ2-3; d_gene: -; v_gene: TRBV29-1
CDR3aa: ASSISSRRGEMETQY; abundance: -; j_gene: TRBJ2-5; d_gene: TRBD2; v_gene: TRBV11-2
CDR3aa: ASSFLHTDTQY; abundance: many; j_gene: TRBJ2-3; d_gene: -; v_gene: TRBV27
CDR3aa: SVEDEGPEQY; abundance: many; j_gene: TRBJ2-7; d_gene: -; v_gene: TRBV29-1
CDR3aa: AWSSAENEKLF; abundance: -; j_gene: TRBJ1-4; d_gene: -; v_gene: TRBV30
CDR3aa: ASRPTGGDYGYT; abundance: -; j_gene: TRBJ1-2; d_gene: TRBD1; v_gene: TRBV12-3/TRBV12-4
CDR3aa: ASSLAIYNEQF; abundance: many; j_gene: TRBJ2-1; d_gene: -; v_gene: TRBV7-9
CDR3aa: ASNYFGQGSETQY; abundance: -; j_gene: TRBJ2-5; d_gene: TRBD1; v_gene: TRBV7-8
CDR3aa: ASSPNGLAGVYEQY; abundance: many; j_gene: TRBJ2-7; d_gene: TRBD2; v_gene: TRBV5-1
CDR3aa: ASSGGLATSTDTQY; abundance: many; j_gene: TRBJ2-3; d_gene: TRBD2; v_gene: TRBV2
CDR3aa: ASSLALAKITDTQY; abundance: few; j_gene: TRBJ2-3; d_gene: TRBD2; v_gene: TRBV5-6
CDR3aa: ASSITGGPVEQY; abundance: once; j_gene: TRBJ2-7; d_gene: TRBD2; v_gene: TRBV19
CDR3aa: ASSFFRATEAF; abundance: many; j_gene: TRBJ1-1; d_gene: -; v_gene: TRBV28
CDR3aa: ASAEEGGGYGYT; abundance: many; j_gene: TRBJ1-2; d_gene: -; v_gene: TRBV12-5
CDR3aa: ASSYGRTRGGEQF; abundance: many; j_gene: TRBJ2-1; d_gene: -; v_gene: TRBV7-2
CDR3aa: ASSYSGGAVTEAF; abundance: -; j_gene: TRBJ1-1; d_gene: -; v_gene: TRBV7-9
CDR3aa: ASSGDGGSRETQY; abundance: -; j_gene: TRBJ2-5; d_gene: -; v_gene: TRBV18
CDR3aa: ASSETPGSYEQY; abundance: -; j_gene: TRBJ2-7; d_gene: -; v_gene: TRBV6-1
CDR3aa: ASSQVWTRPTDTQY; abundance: many; j_gene: TRBJ2-3; d_gene: TRBD2; v_gene: TRBV5-1
CDR3aa: AISEFAGIAKNIQY; abundance: many; j_gene: TRBJ2-4; d_gene: -; v_gene: TRBV10-3
CDR3aa: ASSRRGTDARGYT; abundance: many; j_gene: TRBJ1-2; d_gene: -; v_gene: TRBV28
CDR3aa: ASSLDADNEQF; abundance: many; j_gene: TRBJ2-1; d_gene: -; v_gene: TRBV5-1
CDR3aa: ASSLGQGNSPLH; abundance: many; j_gene: TRBJ1-6; d_gene: TRBD1; v_gene: TRBV12-3/TRBV12-4
CDR3aa: ASILQGLYGYT; abundance: -; j_gene: TRBJ1-2; d_gene: -; v_gene: TRBV5-1
CDR3aa: ASSLTEAF; abundance: many; j_gene: TRBJ1-1; d_gene: -; v_gene: TRBV28
CDR3aa: ASSQEGGALGSYEQY; abundance: -; j_gene: TRBJ2-7; d_gene: -; v_gene: TRBV4-2
CDR3aa: ASRTGTWASPLH; abundance: many; j_gene: TRBJ1-6; d_gene: -; v_gene: TRBV6-1
CDR3aa: SASRGTTYEQY; abundance: many; j_gene: TRBJ2-7; d_gene: -; v_gene: TRBV20-1
CDR3aa: ASSQDEGSGSYEQY; abundance: many; j_gene: TRBJ2-7; d_gene: TRBD2; v_gene: TRBV4-3
CDR3aa: ASSLVPLTGYNSPLH; abundance: few; j_gene: TRBJ1-6; d_gene: -; v_gene: TRBV5-1
CDR3aa: ASNRQGAYTEAF; abundance: -; j_gene: TRBJ1-1; d_gene: TRBD1; v_gene: TRBV9
CDR3aa: ASGTGDGYT; abundance: -; j_gene: TRBJ1-2; d_gene: TRBD1; v_gene: TRBV19
CDR3aa: SVEELGGTQY; abundance: many; j_gene: TRBJ2-3; d_gene: -; v_gene: TRBV29-1
CDR3aa: ASSPTPGNEQF; abundance: many; j_gene: TRBJ2-1; d_gene: -; v_gene: TRBV11-1
CDR3aa: ASSLVAGGREQF; abundance: many; j_gene: TRBJ2-1; d_gene: -; v_gene: TRBV11-2
CDR3aa: ASSLRDRRGYEQY; abundance: many; j_gene: TRBJ2-7; d_gene: -; v_gene: TRBV12-3/TRBV12-4
CDR3aa: ASSVNANSYEQY; abundance: -; j_gene: TRBJ2-7; d_gene: -; v_gene: TRBV9
CDR3aa: SASRTSGSGGTQY; abundance: many; j_gene: TRBJ2-5; d_gene: TRBD2; v_gene: TRBV20-1
CDR3aa: AWRATDVGYT; abundance: few; j_gene: TRBJ1-2; d_gene: -; v_gene: TRBV30
CDR3aa: ASSLPAGTRSYEQY; abundance: once; j_gene: TRBJ2-7; d_gene: -; v_gene: TRBV12-3/TRBV12-4
CDR3aa: SARDRAGNQPQH; abundance: -; j_gene: TRBJ1-5; d_gene: TRBD1; v_gene: TRBV20-1
CDR3aa: ASAANSGNTIY; abundance: -; j_gene: TRBJ1-3; d_gene: -; v_gene: TRBV7-9
CDR3aa: ASSETGRQSSYNSPLH; abundance: -; j_gene: TRBJ1-6; d_gene: -; v_gene: TRBV10-2
CDR3aa: SATTTDRGSYEQY; abundance: once; j_gene: TRBJ2-7; d_gene: TRBD1; v_gene: TRBV20-1
CDR3aa: ASTQGGTGTF; abundance: many; j_gene: TRBJ1-1; d_gene: -; v_gene: TRBV28
CDR3aa: SAPDPSGKNEQF; abundance: many; j_gene: TRBJ2-1; d_gene: TRBD2; v_gene: TRBV20-1
CDR3aa: SARPLAGDRYNEQF; abundance: many; j_gene: TRBJ2-1; d_gene: TRBD2; v_gene: TRBV20-1
CDR3aa: ASSYRQAGELF; abundance: many; j_gene: TRBJ2-2; d_gene: -; v_gene: TRBV6-2/TRBV6-3
CDR3aa: ASSLSAGGLRYGYT; abundance: -; j_gene: TRBJ1-2; d_gene: TRBD1; v_gene: TRBV4-3